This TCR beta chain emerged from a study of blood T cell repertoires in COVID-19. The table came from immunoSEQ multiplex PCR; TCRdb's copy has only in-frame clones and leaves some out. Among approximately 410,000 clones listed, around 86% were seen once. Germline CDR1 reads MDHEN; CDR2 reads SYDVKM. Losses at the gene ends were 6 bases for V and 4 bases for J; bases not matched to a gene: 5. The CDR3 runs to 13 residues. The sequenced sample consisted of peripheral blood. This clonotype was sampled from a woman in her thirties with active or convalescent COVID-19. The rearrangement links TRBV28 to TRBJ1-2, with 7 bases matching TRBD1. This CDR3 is CASRTTGRYGYTF. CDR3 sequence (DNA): TGTGCCAGCAGAACGACAGGGCGCTATGGCTACACCTTC.